This TCR beta chain derives from a study of shared clonotypes between healthy human individuals. The CDR3 spans 15 residues. The V and J ends lost 4 bases and 4 bases respectively, with 19 bases between them. Germline lookup yields CDR1 SQVTM and CDR2 ANQGSEA. In the CD4+ fraction, cells were divided into CD45RA+ naive and CD45RA-negative memory subsets. Each sorted subset replicate got 200 ng genomic DNA, roughly 30,000 genomes. TCRdb's copy holds only in-frame clones and misses some; the assay was immunoSEQ multiplex PCR. The table includes 2 million to 2.5 million clones, 85% to 95% detected once. About this clone itself: The antigen is unknown.

Overall study findings and caveats: Clonotype sharing among donors was expected to depend on sequencing depth. The small donor group covered limited genetic and exposure diversity.

This chain links TRBV29-1 with TRBJ1-1, with D unresolved. This receptor was identified in a man between 18 and 29 years old in good health. Some clones in this sample may be carry-over from other donors' samples. Sequenced sample: naive CD4+ T cells from PBMCs. Subset given: CD45RA+ positively selected. CDR3: CSVAYAAVRSTEAFF. The CDR3 nucleotides are TGCAGCGTTGCTTACGCGGCGGTGAGGAGCACTGAAGCTTTCTTT.